This T cell receptor (beta chain) was identified in a study of tumor-infiltrating lymphocytes in primary liver carcinoma. Whole-study context: Primary liver carcinomas in the patients were surgically resected. Study results and limitations: Less overlap was seen in tumor-adjacent and tumor-blood pairs than in tumor region pairs. Tumor specimens were characterized by a significantly higher top-250-clone fraction than blood (p = 0.039).

TCR beta cDNA came from about 500 ng total RNA, primed with a constant-region primer. Library construction for TCR beta comprised three nested multiplex PCR rounds performed with slightly modified ARM-PCR. For around 11 cycles apiece, the opening two PCR rounds ran with TRBV1-TRBV30 forward primers and a C-beta reverse primer. TCRdb used MiXCR to reprocess the multiplex PCR reads, holding one entry per CDR3 protein. The repertoire has fewer than 350,000 distinct CDR3 sequences, 50% to 70% of them found once; the top ten carry about 9.4%. Of note for this clonotype: Its target is unknown.

This CDR3 spans 14 amino acids. Germline trimming cut 4 bases from V and 6 bases from J; bases unmatched to any gene: 10. Germline CDR1 is GTSNPN and CDR2 is SVGIG (reference sequence). Unsorted whole blood supplied the RNA, and germline DNA was extracted too. No treatment had been given to the patients, who were chronically infected with HBV. The sequencing sample was made of peripheral blood. This TCR was recovered from a man in his forties with primary liver carcinoma and hepatitis B virus infection. The chain carries TRBV30 and TRBJ1-2; 8 positions match TRBD1. DNA of the CDR3: TGTGCCTGGACTGTAAGGCAGGGGGCCGATGGCTACACCTTC. It specifies CAWTVRQGADGYTF.